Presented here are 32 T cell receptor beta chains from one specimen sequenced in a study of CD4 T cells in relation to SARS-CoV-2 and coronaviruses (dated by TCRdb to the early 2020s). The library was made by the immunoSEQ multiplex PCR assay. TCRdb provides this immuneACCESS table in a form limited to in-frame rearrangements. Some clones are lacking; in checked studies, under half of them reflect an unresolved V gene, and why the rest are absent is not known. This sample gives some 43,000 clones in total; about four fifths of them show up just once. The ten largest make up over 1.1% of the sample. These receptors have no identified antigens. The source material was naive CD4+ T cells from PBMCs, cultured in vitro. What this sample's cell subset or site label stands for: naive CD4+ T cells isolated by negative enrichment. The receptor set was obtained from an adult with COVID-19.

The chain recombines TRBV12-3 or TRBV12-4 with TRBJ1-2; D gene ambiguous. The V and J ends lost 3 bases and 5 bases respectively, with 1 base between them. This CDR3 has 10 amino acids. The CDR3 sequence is CASSLYGYTF. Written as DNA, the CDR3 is TGTGCCAGCAGTTTGTATGGCTACACCTTC.

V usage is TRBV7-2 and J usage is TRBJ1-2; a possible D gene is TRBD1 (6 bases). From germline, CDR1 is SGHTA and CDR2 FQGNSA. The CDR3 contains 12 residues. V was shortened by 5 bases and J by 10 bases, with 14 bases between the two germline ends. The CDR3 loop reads CASSDQGRPYTF. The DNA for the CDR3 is TGTGCCAGCAGCGACCAGGGGCGACCCTACACCTTC.

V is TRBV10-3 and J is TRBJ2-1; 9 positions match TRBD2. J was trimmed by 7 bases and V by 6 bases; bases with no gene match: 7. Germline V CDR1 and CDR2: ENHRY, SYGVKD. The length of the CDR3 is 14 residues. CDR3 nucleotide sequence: TGTGCCATCAGCCGTATAGCGGGAGAGAATGAGCAGTTCTTC. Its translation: CAISRIAGENEQFF.

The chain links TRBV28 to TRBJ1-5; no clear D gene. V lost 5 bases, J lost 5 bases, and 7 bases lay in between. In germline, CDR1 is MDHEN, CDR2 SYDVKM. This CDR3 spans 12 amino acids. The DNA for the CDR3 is TGTGCCAGCAGTGATGATGATCAGCCCCAGCATTTT. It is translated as CASSDDDQPQHF.

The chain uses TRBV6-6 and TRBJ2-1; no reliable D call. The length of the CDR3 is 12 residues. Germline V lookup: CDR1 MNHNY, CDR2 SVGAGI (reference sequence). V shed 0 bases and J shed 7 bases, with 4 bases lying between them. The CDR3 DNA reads TGTGCCAGCAGTTACTCGGGAAATGAGCAGTTCTTC. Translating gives CASSYSGNEQFF.

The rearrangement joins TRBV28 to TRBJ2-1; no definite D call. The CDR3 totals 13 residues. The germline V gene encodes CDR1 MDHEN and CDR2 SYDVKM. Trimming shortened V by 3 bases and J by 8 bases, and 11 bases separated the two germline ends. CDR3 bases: TGTGCCAGCAGTTTCTCCCTTTGGGATGAGCAGTTCTTC. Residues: CASSFSLWDEQFF.

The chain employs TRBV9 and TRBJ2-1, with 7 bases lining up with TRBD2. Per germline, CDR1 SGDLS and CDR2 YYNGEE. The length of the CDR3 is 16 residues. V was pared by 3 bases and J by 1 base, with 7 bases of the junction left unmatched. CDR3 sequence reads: CASSALSGKSYNEQFF. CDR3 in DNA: TGTGCCAGCAGCGCCCTCAGCGGGAAATCCTACAATGAGCAGTTCTTC.

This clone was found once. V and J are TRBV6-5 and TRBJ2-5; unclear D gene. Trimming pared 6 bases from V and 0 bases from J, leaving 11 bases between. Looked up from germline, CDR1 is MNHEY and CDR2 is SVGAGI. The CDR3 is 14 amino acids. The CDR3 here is CASRRRPDQETQYF. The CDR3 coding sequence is TGTGCCAGCAGGCGACGTCCGGACCAAGAGACCCAGTACTTC.

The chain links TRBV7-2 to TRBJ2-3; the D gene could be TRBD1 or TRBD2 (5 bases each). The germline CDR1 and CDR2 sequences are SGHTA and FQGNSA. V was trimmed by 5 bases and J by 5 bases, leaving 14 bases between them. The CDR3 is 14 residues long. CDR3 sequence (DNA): TGTGCCAGCAGCCTGGGACGCTGGGGAGATACGCAGTATTTT. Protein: CASSLGRWGDTQYF.

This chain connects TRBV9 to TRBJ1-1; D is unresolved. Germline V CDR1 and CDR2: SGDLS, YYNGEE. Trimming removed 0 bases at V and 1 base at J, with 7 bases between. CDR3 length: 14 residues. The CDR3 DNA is TGTGCCAGCAGCGTAGCTTATCGGAACACTGAAGCTTTCTTT. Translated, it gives CASSVAYRNTEAFF.

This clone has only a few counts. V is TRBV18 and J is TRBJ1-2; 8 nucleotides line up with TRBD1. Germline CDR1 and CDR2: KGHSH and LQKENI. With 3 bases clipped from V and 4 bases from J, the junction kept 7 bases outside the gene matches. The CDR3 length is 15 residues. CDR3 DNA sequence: TGTGCCAGCTCACCCGGGACAGGAATAGGCTATGGCTACACCTTC. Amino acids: CASSPGTGIGYGYTF.

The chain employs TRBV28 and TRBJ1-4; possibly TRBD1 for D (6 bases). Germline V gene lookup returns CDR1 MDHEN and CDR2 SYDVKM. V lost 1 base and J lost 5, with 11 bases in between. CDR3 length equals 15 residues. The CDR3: CASSLFDRLNEKLFF. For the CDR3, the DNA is TGTGCCAGCAGTTTATTCGACAGGCTGAATGAAAAACTGTTTTTT.

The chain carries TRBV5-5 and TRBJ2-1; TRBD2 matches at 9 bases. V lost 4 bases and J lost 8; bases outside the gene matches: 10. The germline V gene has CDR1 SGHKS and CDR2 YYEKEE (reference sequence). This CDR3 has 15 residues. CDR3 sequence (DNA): TGTGCCAGCAGCCCGATAGCGGGAGTCTTGGATGAGCAGTTCTTC. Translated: CASSPIAGVLDEQFF.

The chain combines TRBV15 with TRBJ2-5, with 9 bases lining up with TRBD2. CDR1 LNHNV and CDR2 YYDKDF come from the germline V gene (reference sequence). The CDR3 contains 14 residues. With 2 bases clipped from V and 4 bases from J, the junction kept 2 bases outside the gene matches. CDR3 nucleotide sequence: TGTGCCACCAGCAGAACACTAGCGGGAGAGACCCAGTACTTC. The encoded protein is CATSRTLAGETQYF.

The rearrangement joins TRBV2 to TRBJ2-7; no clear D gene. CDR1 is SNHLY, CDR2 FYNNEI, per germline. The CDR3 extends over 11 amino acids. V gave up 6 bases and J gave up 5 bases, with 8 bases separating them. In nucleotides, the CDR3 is TGTGCCAGCAGCGACTGGGACGAGCAGTACTTC. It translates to CASSDWDEQYF.

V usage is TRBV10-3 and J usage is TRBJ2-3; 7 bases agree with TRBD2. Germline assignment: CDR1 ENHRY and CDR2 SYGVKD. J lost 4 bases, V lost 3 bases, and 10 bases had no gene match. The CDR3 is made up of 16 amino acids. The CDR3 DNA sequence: TGTGCCATCAGTGAAAGGCGGGGGAGAGGGCCAGATACGCAGTATTTT. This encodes CAISERRGRGPDTQYF.

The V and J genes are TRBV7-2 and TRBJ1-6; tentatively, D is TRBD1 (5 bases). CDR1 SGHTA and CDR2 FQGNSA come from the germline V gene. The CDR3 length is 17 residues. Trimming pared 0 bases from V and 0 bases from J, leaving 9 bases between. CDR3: CASSLAGTSSYNSPLHF. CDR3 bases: TGTGCCAGCAGCTTAGCCGGGACGAGCTCCTATAATTCACCCCTCCACTTT. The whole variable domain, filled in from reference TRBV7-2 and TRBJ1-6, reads GAGVSQSPSNKVTEKGKDVELRCDPISGHTALYWYRQSLGQGLEFLIYFQGNSAPDKSGLPSDRFSAERTGGSVSTLTIQRTQQEDSAVYLCASSLAGTSSYNSPLHFGNGTRLTVT.

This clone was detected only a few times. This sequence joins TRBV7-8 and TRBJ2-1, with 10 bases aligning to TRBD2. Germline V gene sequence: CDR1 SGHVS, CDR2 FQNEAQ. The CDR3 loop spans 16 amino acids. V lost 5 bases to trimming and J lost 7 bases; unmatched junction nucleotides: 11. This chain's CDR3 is CASSLGSLAGANEQFF. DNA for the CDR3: TGTGCCAGCAGCCTAGGGTCTCTAGCGGGAGCGAATGAGCAGTTCTTC.

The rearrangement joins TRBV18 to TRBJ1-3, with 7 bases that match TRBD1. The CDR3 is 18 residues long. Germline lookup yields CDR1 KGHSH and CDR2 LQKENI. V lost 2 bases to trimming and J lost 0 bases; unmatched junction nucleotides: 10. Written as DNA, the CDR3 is TGTGCCAGCTCACCAGTCACACCGGGACAGAACTCTGGAAACACCATATATTTT. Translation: CASSPVTPGQNSGNTIYF.

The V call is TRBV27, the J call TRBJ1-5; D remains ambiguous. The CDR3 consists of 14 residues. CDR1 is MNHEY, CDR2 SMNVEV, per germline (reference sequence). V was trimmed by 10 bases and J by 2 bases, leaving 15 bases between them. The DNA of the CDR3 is TGTGCCACCTCGGGGAGGCCGGGCAATCAGCCCCAGCATTTT. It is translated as CATSGRPGNQPQHF.

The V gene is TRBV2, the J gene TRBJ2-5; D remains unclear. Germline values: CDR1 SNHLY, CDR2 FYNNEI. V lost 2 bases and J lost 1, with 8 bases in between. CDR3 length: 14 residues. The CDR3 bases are TGTGCCAGCAGTGAATATAGTAGCCAAGAGACCCAGTACTTC. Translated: CASSEYSSQETQYF.

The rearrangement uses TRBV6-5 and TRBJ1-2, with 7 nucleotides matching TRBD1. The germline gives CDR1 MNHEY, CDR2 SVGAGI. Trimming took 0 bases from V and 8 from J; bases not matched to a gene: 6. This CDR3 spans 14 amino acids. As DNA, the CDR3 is TGTGCCAGCAGTTACTCTGGGACAGTAAGCGGCTACACCTTC. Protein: CASSYSGTVSGYTF.

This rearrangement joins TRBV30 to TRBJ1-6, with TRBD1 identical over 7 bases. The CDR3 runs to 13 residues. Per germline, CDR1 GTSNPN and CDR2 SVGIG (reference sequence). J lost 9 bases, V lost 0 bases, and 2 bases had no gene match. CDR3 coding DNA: TGTGCCTGGAGTGTGGCAGGGGGTTCACCCCTCCACTTT. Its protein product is CAWSVAGGSPLHF. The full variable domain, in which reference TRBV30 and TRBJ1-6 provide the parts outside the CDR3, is SQTIHQWPATLVQPVGSPLSLECTVEGTSNPNLYWYRQAAGRGLQLLFYSVGIGQISSEVPQNLSASRPQDRQFILSSKKLLLSDSGFYLCAWSVAGGSPLHFGNGTRLTVT.

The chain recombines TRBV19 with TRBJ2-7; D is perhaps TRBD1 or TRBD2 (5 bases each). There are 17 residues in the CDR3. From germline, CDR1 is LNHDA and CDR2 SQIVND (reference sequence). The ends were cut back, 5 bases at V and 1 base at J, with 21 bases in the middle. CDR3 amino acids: CASSPGSPGRWSYEQYF. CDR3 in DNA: TGTGCCAGTAGTCCCGGTTCTCCGGGGCGATGGTCCTACGAGCAGTACTTC.

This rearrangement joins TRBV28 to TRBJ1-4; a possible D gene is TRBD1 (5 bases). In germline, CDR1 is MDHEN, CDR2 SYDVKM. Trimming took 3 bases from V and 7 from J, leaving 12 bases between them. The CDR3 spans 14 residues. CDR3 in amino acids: CASSFGTVFEKLFF. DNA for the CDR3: TGTGCCAGCAGTTTTGGGACTGTGTTTGAAAAACTGTTTTTT.

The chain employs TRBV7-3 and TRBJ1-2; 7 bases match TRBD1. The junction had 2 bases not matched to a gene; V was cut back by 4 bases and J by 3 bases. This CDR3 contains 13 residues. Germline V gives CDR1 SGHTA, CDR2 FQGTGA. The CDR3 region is CASSSGTDYGYTF. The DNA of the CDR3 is TGTGCCAGCAGCTCCGGGACAGACTATGGCTACACCTTC.

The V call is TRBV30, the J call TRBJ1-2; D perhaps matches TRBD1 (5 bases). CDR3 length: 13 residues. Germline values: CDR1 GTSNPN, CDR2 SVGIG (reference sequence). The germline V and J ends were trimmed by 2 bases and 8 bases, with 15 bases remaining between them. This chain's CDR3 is CAWSPSGTVGYTF. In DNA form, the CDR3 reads TGTGCCTGGAGTCCCTCAGGGACCGTGGGCTACACCTTC.

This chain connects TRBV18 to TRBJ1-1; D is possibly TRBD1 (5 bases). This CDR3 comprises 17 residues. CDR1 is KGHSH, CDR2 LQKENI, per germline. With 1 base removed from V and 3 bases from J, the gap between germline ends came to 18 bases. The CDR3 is CASSPLGRRGSDTEAFF. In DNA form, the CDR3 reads TGTGCCAGCTCACCACTGGGACGGCGGGGATCCGACACTGAAGCTTTCTTT.

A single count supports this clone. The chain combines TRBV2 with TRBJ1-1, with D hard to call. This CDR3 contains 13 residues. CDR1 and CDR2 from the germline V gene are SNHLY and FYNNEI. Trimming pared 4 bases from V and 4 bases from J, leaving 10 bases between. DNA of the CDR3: TGTGCCAGCAGTGCGTCGGGGTTCACTGAAGCTTTCTTT. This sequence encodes CASSASGFTEAFF.

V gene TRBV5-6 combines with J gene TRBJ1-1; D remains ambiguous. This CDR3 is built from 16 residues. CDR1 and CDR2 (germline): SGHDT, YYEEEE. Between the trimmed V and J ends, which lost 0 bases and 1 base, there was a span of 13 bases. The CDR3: CASSLVGELWNTEAFF. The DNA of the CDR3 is TGTGCCAGCAGCTTGGTTGGGGAGCTGTGGAACACTGAAGCTTTCTTT.

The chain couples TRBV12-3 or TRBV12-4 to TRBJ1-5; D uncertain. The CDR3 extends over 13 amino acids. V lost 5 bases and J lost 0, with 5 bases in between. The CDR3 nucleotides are TGTGCCAGCAGTACAACTAGCAATCAGCCCCAGCATTTT. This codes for CASSTTSNQPQHF.

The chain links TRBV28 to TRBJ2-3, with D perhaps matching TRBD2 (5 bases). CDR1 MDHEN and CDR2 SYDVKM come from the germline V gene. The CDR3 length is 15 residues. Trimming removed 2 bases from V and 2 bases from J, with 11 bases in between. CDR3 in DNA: TGTGCCAGCAGTTTAGCGCGACTACTCACAGATACGCAGTATTTT. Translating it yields CASSLARLLTDTQYF.